The source of this T cell receptor (beta chain) is a study of T cell responses to AZD1222 COVID-19 vaccine (dated by TCRdb to the early 2020s). At the level of the whole study: AZD1222 recipients whose second dose came at about 4 weeks and those whose second dose came at about 12 weeks were combined into one group, since spike-specific TCR depth and breadth did not differ between the two schedules. A total of 233 trial participants underwent TCR sequencing, of whom some 210 received two doses of AZD1222 and some 26 received two doses of the MenACWY control vaccine. Trial participants were enrolled by age into subgroups of 18-55, 56-69 and 70-plus years, and about 150, 27 and 61 TCR-sequenced participants, respectively, were included in these subgroups. Study-wide findings and limitations: The 56-69-year group was small, and its depth increase did not reach significance, likely because of low power. Because no samples from the day 14 peak response were available, repertoires could be characterized only after the peak T cell response. Reportedly, almost half of the unique spike-specific TCRs recognized epitopes lying outside the regions that are mutated in the B.1.351 and B.1.1.7 variants. After two AZD1222 doses, spike-specific TCR breadth and depth were significantly higher than at day 0 and than in MenACWY recipients. CD4 TCRs associated with the vaccine covered the entire spike protein, and the dominant responses were in regions 160-218 and 743-854. Conclusions about previously exposed vaccinees were limited because only six AZD1222 recipients were SARS-CoV-2 seropositive at baseline. Most participants were white British and females outnumbered males, and the authors suggested that clonal diversity may have been underestimated.

The CDR3 starts with the cysteine, ends with the phenylalanine, and has 14 residues. The retained sequence is limited to the CDR3, 42 bases, with the frame set at the first base. Trimming accounts for 5 bases at V and 8 bases at J, while the number of junction bases matched to no gene is 8. From a lookup of the germline V gene (reference sequence), CDR1 and CDR2 are SEHNR and FQNEAQ. The CDR3 regions of human TCRbeta chains were subjected to immunosequencing. On the authors' methods: Repertoire TCRs were checked for matches against a reference library of SARS-CoV-2-specific TCRs that had been generated using the MIRA antigen-specificity platform. Breadth meant the fraction of unique TCRs that were SARS-CoV-2-associated, whereas depth meant the fraction of total T cells that were SARS-CoV-2-associated. Using the MIRA data, each spike-specific TCR was assigned both to the spike region to which the TCR was reactive and to a CD4 or CD8 class. Log10-transformed breadth and depth values were compared by one-way ANOVA with Sidak's multiple comparisons tests. Sourced from immuneACCESS, this table was stored by TCRdb with only in-frame sequences that have V and J called. A share of the clones is absent; for the studies checked, an unresolved V gene accounts for under half, and the remainder has no known explanation. V, J and clone size are those of that table, while D and trimming were read from the DNA. The sample contains around 180,000 clones, 85% to 90% of them found a single time. The top ten clones comprise about 0.53% of the sample.

Points on this clone: It lacks a known antigen. No base quality information exists; no much larger clone differs at one position.

The time point label, read with the paper, signifies: baseline before first vaccination. Vaccinee samples came from UK trials COV001 and COV002, including a single-blind randomized controlled phase 2/3 trial of AZD1222 (ChAdOx1 nCoV-19) in healthy adults. For TCRbeta chain sequencing, PBMC samples were collected from trial participants at day 0 and at day 28 after the second dose. This specimen was peripheral blood, taken on day 0 of AZD1222 vaccination. This TCR derives from an adult in good health. Recombination connected TRBV7-9 to TRBJ1-5; 8 middle bases align to TRBD1. DNA sequence: TGTGCCAGCAGCGCTGGACAGGGTCGTGAGCCCCAGCATTTT. It is translated as CASSAGQGREPQHF.